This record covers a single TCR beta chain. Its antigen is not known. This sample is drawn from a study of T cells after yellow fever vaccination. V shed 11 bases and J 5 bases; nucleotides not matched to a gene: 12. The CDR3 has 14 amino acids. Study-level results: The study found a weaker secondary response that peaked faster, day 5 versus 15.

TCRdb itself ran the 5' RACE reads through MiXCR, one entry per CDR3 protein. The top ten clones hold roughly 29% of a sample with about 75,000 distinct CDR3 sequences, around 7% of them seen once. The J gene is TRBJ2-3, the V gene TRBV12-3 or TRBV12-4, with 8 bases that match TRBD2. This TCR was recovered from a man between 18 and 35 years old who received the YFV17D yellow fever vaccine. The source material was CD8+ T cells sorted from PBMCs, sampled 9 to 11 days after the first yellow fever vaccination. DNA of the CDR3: TGTGCCCGGGAGGGGGGCCGAGGGGAAGATACGCAGTATTTT. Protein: CAREGGRGEDTQYF.